The T cell receptor beta chain under discussion was sequenced for a study of glioma-infiltrating T cells. TCR alpha and beta CDR3 regions were amplified from RNA using iRepertoire nested multiplex PCR. MiXCR, applied by TCRdb to the multiplex PCR reads, yields one record per CDR3 protein. The sample has fewer than 200,000 distinct CDR3 sequences, more than 35% seen once; the top ten hold 5.2%. The CDR3 length is 15 residues. The germline gives CDR1 DFQATT, CDR2 SNEGSKA (reference sequence). In the case of this clonotype: Mismatch with germline at one junction end may stem from a read error.

This chain links TRBV20-1 with TRBJ2-3; 10 nucleotides line up with TRBD2. The clonotype was recovered from a human donor with low-grade glioma or glioblastoma, undergoing nonglioma brain surgery, or in good health (not recorded which). The sequenced sample was glioma tissue, nonneoplastic brain tissue, or PBMCs (not recorded which). In nucleotides, the CDR3 is TGCAGTGCTACGACGGGACTAGCGCCAACAGATAAGCAGTATTTT. Its translation: CSATTGLAPTDKQYF.